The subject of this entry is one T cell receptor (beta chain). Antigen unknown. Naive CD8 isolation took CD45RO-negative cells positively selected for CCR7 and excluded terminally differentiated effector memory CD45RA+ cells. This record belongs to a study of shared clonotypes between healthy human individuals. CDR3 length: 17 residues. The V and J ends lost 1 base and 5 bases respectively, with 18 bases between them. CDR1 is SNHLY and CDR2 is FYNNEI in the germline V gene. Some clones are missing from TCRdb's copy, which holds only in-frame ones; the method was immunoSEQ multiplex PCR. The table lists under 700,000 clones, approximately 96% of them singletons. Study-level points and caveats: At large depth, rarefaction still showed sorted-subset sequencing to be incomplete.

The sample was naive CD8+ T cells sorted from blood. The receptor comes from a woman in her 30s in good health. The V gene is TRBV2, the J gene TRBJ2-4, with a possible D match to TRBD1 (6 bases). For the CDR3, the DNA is TGTGCCAGCAGTGAAGTGGGCGGCCTGGCAGGGGAAAACATTCAGTACTTC. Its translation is CASSEVGGLAGENIQYF.